This T cell receptor beta chain was recovered during a study of T cell responses to AZD1222 COVID-19 vaccine. Study details: Investigators merged groups given second doses at roughly 4 or roughly 12 weeks.

Data came from immunoSEQ multiplex PCR; TCRdb stores just in-frame clones and leaves some out. The data show about 150,000 clones, about nine tenths seen once. Study results and limitations: The donor cohort was predominantly white British with a female majority, and clonal diversity may have been underestimated. CD4 TCRs linked to vaccination spanned spike, dominating at 160-218 and 743-854.

With regard to this clone: Its specificity is not known.

Germline CDR1 and CDR2: SGHVS and FQNEAQ. The CDR3 extends over 14 amino acids. Trimming took 8 bases from V and 3 from J; bases not matched to a gene: 9. The TCR was taken from an adult in good health. This chain joins TRBV7-8 and TRBJ1-2; 7 bases align to TRBD1. The source material was peripheral blood, sampled on day 0 of AZD1222 vaccination. The CDR3 loop is CASQTTGEDYGYTF. As DNA, the CDR3 is TGTGCCAGCCAGACTACAGGGGAGGACTATGGCTACACCTTC.